This TCR beta chain was observed in a study of shared clonotypes between healthy human individuals (dated by TCRdb to about 2020). In terms of the full investigation: A few men and a couple of women, aged 18 to 49 years, made up the cohort. For each donor, three plates each were used for CD4 naive and CD4 memory, two plates were used for CD8 naive, and one plate was used for CD8 memory. To estimate repertoire size and how much clonotype sharing occurs between individuals, the study deeply sequenced the blood TCR repertoires of 4 to 6 healthy adults. Libraries were prepared and TCR repertoires were sequenced by different laboratories using diverse techniques, in order to increase sequencing depth and limit assay-specific biases. Per donor, leukapheresis produced somewhere between about 0.94 and 9.5 billion PBMCs. The full study reports these points: Compared with non-shared clonotypes, clonotypes shared by all four sorted-subset donors had higher generation probabilities. Naive subsets generally had larger estimated clonotype richness than memory subsets. Because the study included a small number of donors, the genetic and exposure-history diversity represented was limited. Pairwise subsampling led to the expectation that sequencing depth would affect the degree of clonotype sharing among donors. Even with the large sequencing depth, rarefaction of the sorted-subset datasets indicated that sequencing was incomplete. Across four donors, approximately 5% of naive CD4, approximately 4% of naive CD8, about 2% of memory CD4, and 0.4% of memory CD8 clonotypes were shared. Sampling was restricted to blood, and TCR repertoires in tissue are likely to differ from TCR repertoires in blood.

Using the deep immunoSEQ assay, multiplex PCR amplified TCR CDR3 regions from genomic DNA. Extracted genomic DNA from each cell subset was spread evenly across all wells of several immunoSEQ 96-well plates, with each plate serving as a replicate. For sorted subsets, each replicate PCR was loaded with 200 to 250 ng genomic DNA, equivalent to approximately 27,000 T cell genomes. Purified libraries were quantified with a Qubit 3.0 fluorometer, sized on a Bioanalyzer 2100, and re-quantified with the KAPA Library Quantification kit. A separate single-read 150-cycle Illumina NextSeq 550 flow cell was used to sequence each immunoSEQ 96-well plate. On the authors' methods: Because only junctional sequences without quality scores were contained in the immunoSEQ output, filtering matching that applied to full-length reads could not be performed. To assign V/J genes and CDR3, sequences were annotated using PyIR, a Python wrapper for IgBLAST v1.9, with IMGT germline references. Reads were filtered out if the reads had weak V/J assignments (E-value above 1e-6), no CDR3, stop codons, out-of-frame junctions, or ambiguous translated residues. V3J clonotypes were defined by identical inferred V gene, J gene, and CDR3 amino acid sequence. Percentage overlap between repertoires was calculated by dividing the number of shared unique clonotypes by the size of the smaller repertoire. Richness of each repertoire was evaluated using RTK rarefaction, the Chao1 estimator, and Recon v2.1 estimates of unobserved clonotypes. For all TCRbeta clonotypes obtained by the gDNA method from several donors, generation probabilities were computed with OLGA. In TCRdb, the immuneACCESS table is reduced to in-frame sequences with V and J assigned. These tables do not hold every clone; where another copy was compared, an unresolved V gene accounts for under half, and the others remain unexplained. V and J calls and clone size are as listed in that table; D and trimming were resolved from the DNA. This sample lists over a million clones; about 80% were detected once. About 0.52% of the sample is held by the ten biggest clonotypes.

This clone was seen once. Which antigen it targets is not known. No qualities accompany the bases; no much larger clone lies one base away. CDR1 LGHNA and CDR2 YNFKEQ were looked up in the germline V gene. The CDR3 runs 15 amino acids, cysteine and phenylalanine included. This entry keeps only the CDR3 DNA: 45 bases, framed from base 1. Clipping removes 0 bases from V and 3 bases from J, with 4 as the unmatched junction base count. Donors were healthy HIV-negative adults with no recently reported acute infections or vaccinations. Every donor was a Caucasian adult residing in Nashville, Tennessee, USA. CD4+ T cells were enriched through magnetic negative selection, after which naive cells were positively selected on CD45RA and the remaining negative fraction served as the memory subset. Blood was collected by leukapheresis, and PBMCs were isolated by Ficoll-Histopaque density gradient centrifugation and then cryopreserved in liquid nitrogen vapor phase. Analytical flow cytometry was used to check the purity and quantity of every magnetically sorted T cell population. Genomic DNA was isolated from each sorted fraction and quantified by UV absorbance on a Nanodrop 2000c.

The sample was memory CD4+ T cells from PBMCs. The cell subset or site label on this specimen signifies: CD45RA-negative fraction. Here the chain combines TRBV4-2 and TRBJ2-7; 8 middle bases align to TRBD2. The clonotype comes from a man aged 18 to 35 in good health. Some clones in this sample may be carry-over from other donors' samples. The CDR3 region reads CASSQDPAGGYEQYF. The nucleotide sequence is given as TGTGCCAGCAGCCAAGACCCCGCGGGAGGCTACGAGCAGTACTTC.